The source of this T cell receptor (beta chain) is a study of shared clonotypes between healthy human individuals (dated by TCRdb to about 2020). With regard to the full study: Two women and a few men aged 18 to 49 years were included in the cohort. To estimate repertoire size and how much clonotypes are shared between individuals, the study performed deep sequencing of blood TCR repertoires from roughly five healthy adults. Libraries were prepared and TCR repertoires were sequenced by different laboratories using diverse techniques, in order to increase sequencing depth and limit assay-specific biases. Each donor's leukapheresis produced roughly between about 0.8 and 8.9 billion PBMCs. Per donor, three plates each were used for CD4 naive and CD4 memory, two for CD8 naive, and one for CD8 memory.

As to this clone: This clone's antigen is unknown. No per-base quality is available; no much larger clone lies one base away.

From a lookup of the germline V gene, CDR1 and CDR2 are LGHNT and FRNRAP. Spanning cysteine to phenylalanine, the CDR3 consists of 14 amino acids. The retained sequence is limited to the CDR3, 42 bases, with the frame set at the first base. The junction shows trimming of 5 bases on V and 1 base on J, plus 11 bases between the germline ends. TCR CDR3 regions were amplified from genomic DNA by multiplex PCR using the deep immunoSEQ assay. Genomic DNA extracted from each cell subset was distributed evenly over all wells of several immunoSEQ 96-well plates, and each plate served as one replicate. For sorted subsets, each replicate PCR was loaded with 150 to 250 ng genomic DNA, equivalent to about 33,000 T cell genomes. The purified libraries were quantified using a Qubit 3.0 fluorometer, sized with a Bioanalyzer 2100, and then quantified again using the KAPA Library Quantification kit. Each immunoSEQ 96-well plate was sequenced on its own single-read 150-cycle Illumina NextSeq 550 flow cell. The study's own analysis went as follows. The immunoSEQ output contained only junctional sequences without quality scores, so filtering could not match that applied to full-length reads. Sequences were annotated with PyIR, a Python wrapper for IgBLAST v1.9, and V/J genes and CDR3 were assigned using IMGT germline references. Reads with weak V/J assignments (E-value above 1e-6), missing CDR3, stop codons, out-of-frame junctions, or ambiguous translated residues were removed. A V3J clonotype was defined by an identical inferred V gene, J gene, and CDR3 amino acid sequence. Percentage overlap between repertoires was calculated by dividing the number of shared unique clonotypes by the size of the smaller repertoire. RTK rarefaction, the Chao1 estimator, and Recon v2.1 estimates of unobserved clonotypes were used to assess repertoire richness. OLGA was used to compute generation probabilities for all TCRbeta clonotypes that the gDNA method yielded from a few donors. TCRdb stores this immuneACCESS table with in-frame sequences only. Part of the clones is absent; in the studies checked, under half of the shortfall reflects unresolved V genes, and no reason is known for the rest. D and trimming were read from the DNA, whereas the V and J calls and clone size are those reported in that table. The sample contains approximately 640,000 clones, about 90% of them found a single time. The top ten constitute approximately 35% of the sample.

The donors were healthy, HIV-negative adults who had no recently reported acute infections or vaccinations. All donors were Caucasian adults living in Nashville, Tennessee, USA. CD8 memory samples were composed of magnetically selected CD45RO+ cells combined with CCR7-negative CD45RA+ effector memory (TemRA) cells. Blood was collected by leukapheresis, and PBMCs were isolated by Ficoll-Histopaque density gradient centrifugation and then cryopreserved in liquid nitrogen vapor phase. Analytical flow cytometry was used to check the purity and quantity of each magnetically sorted T cell population. Each sorted fraction had its genomic DNA isolated and then quantified by UV absorbance on a Nanodrop 2000c. Broad study findings and their caveats: Sampling was restricted to blood, and TCR repertoires in tissues likely differ from the TCR repertoires found in blood. Across four donors, roughly 5% of naive CD4, approximately 3.5% of naive CD8, around 2.1% of memory CD4, and 0.4% of memory CD8 clonotypes were shared. Estimated clonotype richness was generally larger for naive than for memory subsets. Because the study included only a small number of donors, the genetic and exposure-history diversity represented was limited. Even with the large sequencing depth, rarefaction of the sorted-subset datasets indicated that sequencing was incomplete. Pairwise subsampling led to the expectation that sequencing depth would affect the degree of clonotype sharing among donors. Compared with non-shared clonotypes, clonotypes shared by all four sorted-subset donors had higher generation probabilities.

The source of this sequence is a man younger than 35 in good health. Some clones in this sample may be carry-over from other donors' samples. The chain was built from TRBV12-5 and TRBJ1-1; TRBD1 might be the D gene, on 6 matching bases. The sample was memory CD8+ T cells from PBMCs. The meaning of the sample's cell subset or site label: CD45RO+ cells pooled with CCR7-negative TemRA cells. The nucleotide sequence is given as TGTGCTAGTGGTGTCGGGACAACGAACACTGAAGCTTTCTTT. Its amino acids are CASGVGTTNTEAFF.